In this sample, the clone carrying this TCR beta chain turned up once. Its antigen is not identified. This entry is derived from a study of T cell responses to AZD1222 COVID-19 vaccine. General study findings and limits: Seropositive status at baseline applied to only six AZD1222 recipients. Repertoires were obtained only post-peak T cell response.

Assay used: immunoSEQ multiplex PCR; TCRdb lists only in-frame clones, some missing. Among about 140,000 clones, 80% to 95% were seen once, and the ten largest hold around 3.5%. Germline-derived CDR1 and CDR2 are MNHEY and SMNVEV (reference sequence). V lost 0 bases and J 4 bases, leaving 9 bases between the germline ends. This CDR3 is built from 14 residues. The TCR originated in an adult who received the AZD1222 COVID-19 vaccine. Here the sequenced sample was peripheral blood, taken 28 days after the second AZD1222 dose. The V gene is TRBV27, the J gene TRBJ1-1, with D perhaps TRBD1 (6 bases). CDR3 in amino acids: CASSLSGGGTEAFF. The CDR3 DNA is TGTGCCAGCAGTTTATCAGGGGGAGGCACTGAAGCTTTCTTT.